This TCR beta chain was found in a study of shared clonotypes between healthy human individuals (dated by TCRdb to 2018 to 2020). Regarding the research as a whole: Two women and a few men aged 18 to 49 years were included in the cohort. Per donor, three plates each were used for CD4 naive and CD4 memory, two for CD8 naive, and one for CD8 memory. The study deeply sequenced blood TCR repertoires of roughly five healthy adults to estimate repertoire size and the extent of clonotype sharing between individuals. Libraries were prepared and TCR repertoires were sequenced by different laboratories using diverse techniques, in order to increase sequencing depth and limit assay-specific biases. Each donor's leukapheresis produced roughly between roughly 0.9 and 8.9 billion PBMCs.

TCR CDR3 regions were amplified from genomic DNA by multiplex PCR using the deep immunoSEQ assay. Extracted genomic DNA from each cell subset was spread evenly across all wells of several immunoSEQ 96-well plates, with each plate serving as a replicate. For sorted subsets, 200 to 250 ng genomic DNA, equal to 30,000 or so T cell genomes, was loaded into each replicate PCR. The purified libraries were quantified using a Qubit 3.0 fluorometer, sized with a Bioanalyzer 2100, and then quantified again using the KAPA Library Quantification kit. Every immunoSEQ 96-well plate was sequenced on a dedicated single-read 150-cycle Illumina NextSeq 550 flow cell. The original pipeline was this. Because only junctional sequences without quality scores were contained in the immunoSEQ output, filtering matching that applied to full-length reads could not be performed. Sequences were annotated with PyIR, a Python wrapper for IgBLAST v1.9, using IMGT germline references to assign V/J genes and CDR3. Any read was removed if the V/J assignment was weak (E-value above 1e-6), the CDR3 was missing, or the read contained stop codons, out-of-frame junctions, or ambiguous translated residues. V3J clonotypes were defined as sequences sharing an identical inferred V gene, J gene, and CDR3 amino acid sequence. To compute the percentage overlap between repertoires, the number of shared unique clonotypes was divided by the size of the smaller repertoire. Repertoire richness was assessed with RTK rarefaction, the Chao1 estimator, and Recon v2.1 estimates of unobserved clonotypes. OLGA was used to compute generation probabilities for all TCRbeta clonotypes that the gDNA method yielded from four donors. TCRdb carries this immuneACCESS record with in-frame sequences only. Its versions omit some clonotypes, under half of them owing to an unresolved V gene in the studies checked, with the rest unexplained. The V and J calls and clone size are taken from that table; D and trimming were inferred from the DNA. The sample table holds 550,000 to 850,000 clones, of which about two thirds were seen once. Approximately 1.8% of the sample rests with the top ten.

The sample holds one count of this clone. There is no known antigen for this receptor. No per-base quality is available; no much larger clone lies one base away. CDR1 and CDR2 are read off the germline V gene as MNHEY and SVGAGI. Inclusive of the bounding cysteine and phenylalanine, the CDR3 is 12 residues long. The read is trimmed to its CDR3 DNA, 36 bases read in frame from base 1. V loses 4 bases at its end and J loses 11 bases; junction bases beyond the gene matches: 5. The paper's findings and limits, for the study overall: When a handful of donors were compared, the shared fraction of clonotypes was 5% to 6.5% for naive CD4, about 4% for naive CD8, roughly 2.3% for memory CD4, and roughly 0.43% for memory CD8. Based on pairwise subsampling, the degree of clonotype sharing among donors was expected to be affected by sequencing depth. Only blood was sampled, and tissue TCR repertoires likely differ from those in blood. Higher generation probabilities were observed for clonotypes shared by all four sorted-subset donors than for non-shared clonotypes. Even with the large sequencing depth, rarefaction of the sorted-subset datasets indicated that sequencing was incomplete. The genetic and exposure-history diversity represented was limited by the small number of donors. Estimated clonotype richness was generally larger for naive than for memory subsets.

Donors were healthy HIV-negative adults with no recently reported acute infections or vaccinations. Only Caucasian adults living in Nashville, Tennessee, USA were represented among the donors. Magnetic negative selection was used to enrich CD4+ T cells, after which naive cells were positively selected on CD45RA and the negative fraction became the memory subset. Blood was obtained by leukapheresis, after which PBMCs were separated by Ficoll-Histopaque density gradient centrifugation and cryopreserved in liquid nitrogen vapor phase. Analytical flow cytometry was used to check the purity and quantity of every magnetically sorted T cell population. Genomic DNA was isolated from each sorted fraction and quantified by UV absorbance on a Nanodrop 2000c.

The V gene is TRBV6-5 and the J gene is TRBJ2-1, with 7 bases aligning to TRBD2. The sequenced material came from memory CD4+ T cells sorted from blood. Reading the label with the study, this specimen's cell subset or site is: CD45RA-negative fraction. The clonotype comes from a woman in her twenties or thirties in good health. CDR3 sequence: CASSLTGLKQFF. The bases are TGTGCCAGCAGTTTGACGGGACTAAAGCAGTTCTTC.